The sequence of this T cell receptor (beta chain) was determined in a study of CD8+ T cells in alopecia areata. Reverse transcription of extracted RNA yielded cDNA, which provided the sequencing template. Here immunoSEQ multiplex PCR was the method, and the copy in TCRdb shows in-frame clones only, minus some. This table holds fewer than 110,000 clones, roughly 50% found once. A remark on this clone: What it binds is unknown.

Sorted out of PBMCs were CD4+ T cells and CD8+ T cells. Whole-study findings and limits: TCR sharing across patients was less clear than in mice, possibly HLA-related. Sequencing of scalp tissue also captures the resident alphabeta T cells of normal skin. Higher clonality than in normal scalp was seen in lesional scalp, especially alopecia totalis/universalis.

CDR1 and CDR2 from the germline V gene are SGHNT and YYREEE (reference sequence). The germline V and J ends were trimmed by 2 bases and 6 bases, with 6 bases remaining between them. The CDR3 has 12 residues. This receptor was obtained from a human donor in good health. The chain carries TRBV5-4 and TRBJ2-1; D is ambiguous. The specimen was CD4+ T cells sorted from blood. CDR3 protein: CASSFAANEQFF. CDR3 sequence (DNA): TGTGCCAGCAGCTTTGCGGCCAATGAGCAGTTCTTC. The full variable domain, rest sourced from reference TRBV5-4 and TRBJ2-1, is ETGVTQSPTHLIKTRGQQVTLRCSSQSGHNTVSWYQQALGQGPQFIFQYYREEENGRGNFPPRFSGLQFPNYSSELNVNALELDDSALYLCASSFAANEQFFGPGTRLTVL.